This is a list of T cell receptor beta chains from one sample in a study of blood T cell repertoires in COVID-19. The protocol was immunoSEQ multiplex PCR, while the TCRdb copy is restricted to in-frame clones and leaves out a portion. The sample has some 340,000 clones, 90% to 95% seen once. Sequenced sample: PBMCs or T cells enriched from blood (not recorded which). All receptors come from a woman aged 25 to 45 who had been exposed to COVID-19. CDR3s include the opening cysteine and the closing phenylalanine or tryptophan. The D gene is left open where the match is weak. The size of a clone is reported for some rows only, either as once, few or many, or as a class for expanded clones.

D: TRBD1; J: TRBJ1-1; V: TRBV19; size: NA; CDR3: CAKPRTGHTEAFF; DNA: TGTGCCAAGCCCCGGACAGGGCACACTGAAGCTTTCTTT
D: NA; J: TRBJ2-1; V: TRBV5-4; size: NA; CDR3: CASSTRGGQRYNEQFF; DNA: TGTGCCAGCAGTACGAGGGGGGGGCAAAGGTACAATGAGCAGTTCTTC
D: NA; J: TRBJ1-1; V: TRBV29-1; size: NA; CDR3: CSVEGPQGYYTEAFF; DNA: TGCAGCGTTGAAGGCCCACAGGGCTACTACACTGAAGCTTTCTTT
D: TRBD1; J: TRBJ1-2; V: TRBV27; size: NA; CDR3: CASSFRPGQGLVGYTF; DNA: TGTGCCAGCAGTTTCCGTCCGGGACAGGGGTTGGTAGGCTACACCTTC
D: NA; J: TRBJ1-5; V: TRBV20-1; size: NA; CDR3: CRGHQPQHF; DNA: TGCAGGGGGCATCAGCCCCAGCATTTT
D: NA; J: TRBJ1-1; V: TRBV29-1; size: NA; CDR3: CSGSPRGDTEAFF; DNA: TGCAGCGGGAGTCCGAGAGGCGACACTGAAGCTTTCTTT
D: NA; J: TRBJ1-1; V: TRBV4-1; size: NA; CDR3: CASSQVAFRGTEAFF; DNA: TGCGCCAGCAGCCAAGTCGCCTTCAGGGGCACTGAAGCTTTCTTT
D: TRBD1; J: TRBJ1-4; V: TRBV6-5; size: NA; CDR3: CASSVTGANEKLFF; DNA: TGTGCCAGCAGCGTGACAGGGGCTAATGAAAAACTGTTTTTT
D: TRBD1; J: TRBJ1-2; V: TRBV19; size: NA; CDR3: CATKIDRVGYGYTF; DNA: TGTGCCACCAAGATCGACAGGGTGGGCTATGGCTACACCTTC
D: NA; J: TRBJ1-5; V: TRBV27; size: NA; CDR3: CASSLRPFGGHSNQPQHF; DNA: TGTGCCAGCAGTTTAAGGCCCTTTGGAGGGCATAGCAATCAGCCCCAGCATTTT
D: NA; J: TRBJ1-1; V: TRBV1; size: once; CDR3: CTSSQDSGVMNTEAFF; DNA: TGCACCAGCAGCCAAGATTCGGGTGTTATGAACACTGAAGCTTTCTTT
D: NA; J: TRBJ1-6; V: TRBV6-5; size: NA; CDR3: CASSYGAGNSPLHF; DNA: TGTGCCAGCAGTTACGGGGCCGGGAATTCACCCCTCCACTTT